This T cell receptor beta chain originates from a study of identical twins. This clonotype was counted between two and nine times. Its specificity is not known. Points from the study as a whole: Out-of-frame alpha sequences common to twins exhibited an excess of low generation probability. Beta clonotypes that were abundant in cord blood contained fewer insertions, a pattern absent from memory repertoires.

The cDNA had a unique molecular identifier and a template-switch universal primer site. TCRdb independently ran MiXCR on the 5' RACE reads; one entry per CDR3 protein. This sample has nearly 650,000 distinct CDR3 sequences, with around 7.5% found just once. V shed 0 bases and J shed 4 bases, with 16 bases lying between them. CDR1 and CDR2 from the germline V gene are LGHNA and YNFKEQ. CDR3 length: 17 amino acids. The sample also formed part of further work on yellow fever vaccine responses in identical twins. As reported in that work: As reported, the vaccine T cell response of twins seemed partly convergent and partly personalized.

This receptor was obtained from a young woman in good health. Sequencing input: PBMCs. This sequence joins TRBV4-2 and TRBJ2-1; maybe TRBD2 (6 bases). The chain's CDR3 is CASSQERTTILYNEQFF. The CDR3 nucleotides read TGTGCCAGCAGCCAAGAAAGGACTACCATTTTATACAATGAGCAGTTCTTC.